Shown below are 13 T cell receptor beta chains from a single sample sequenced in a study of cytomegalovirus exposure and HLA in healthy donors. The PCR was carried out with 60 Vbeta primers and 13 Jbeta primers. Clones were read by immunoSEQ multiplex PCR, and TCRdb kept only the in-frame ones, dropping some. This table has approximately 190,000 clones, more than 70% appearing once. Sequences were obtained from PBMCs. These receptor sequences come from a man aged 35 to 55 in good health and CMV-seropositive.

The CDR3 protein is CASAGLAGVANEQFF. DNA of the CDR3: TGTGCCAGTGCTGGACTAGCGGGAGTAGCTAATGAGCAGTTCTTC. The chain is built from TRBV19 and TRBJ2-1, with TRBD2 matching over 13 bases. This CDR3 has 15 residues. In germline, CDR1 is LNHDA, CDR2 SQIVND (reference sequence). V was clipped by 8 bases and J by 7 bases; unmatched bases: 8.

The chain has TRBV10-3 and TRBJ2-1, with D uncertain. V lost 0 bases, J lost 12 bases, and 12 bases lay in between. The germline CDR1 and CDR2 sequences are ENHRY and SYGVKD. The length of the CDR3 is 13 residues. The CDR3 spells CAISESFSVGQFF. The CDR3 coding sequence is TGTGCCATCAGTGAGTCGTTCAGCGTGGGGCAGTTCTTC.

J is TRBJ1-4 and V is TRBV2; D unclear. This CDR3 has 15 residues. The V gene's germline CDR1 is SNHLY and CDR2 FYNNEI. Trimming removed 6 bases from V and 8 bases from J, with 19 bases in between. CDR3 in DNA: TGTGCCAGCAGAGTCACCTCGGGTCTCCGGGAAAAACTGTTTTTT. Its protein is CASRVTSGLREKLFF.

The rearrangement joins TRBV5-1 to TRBJ2-3; 8 bases match TRBD2. This CDR3 comprises 15 residues. Germline lookup yields CDR1 SGHRS and CDR2 YFSETQ. The junction had 11 bases not matched to a gene; V was cut back by 5 bases and J by 6 bases. CDR3 nucleotides: TGCGCCAGCAGTCCACGGGAGGGCATGATTGATACGCAGTATTTT. Amino acids: CASSPREGMIDTQYF.

The CDR3 nucleotides read TGCAGCGTTGAGGGGGGGCCCGGATCCTACGAGCAGTACTTC. Translated, it gives CSVEGGPGSYEQYF. The rearrangement uses TRBV29-1 and TRBJ2-7, with D maybe TRBD2 (7 bases). The CDR3 has 14 residues. V was pared by 3 bases and J by 1 base, with 13 bases between. Germline values: CDR1 SQVTM, CDR2 ANQGSEA.

The chain carries TRBV15 and TRBJ2-1, with 9 nucleotides matching TRBD2. This CDR3 spans 15 amino acids. The V segment lost 1 base and the J segment 2 bases; nucleotides outside the gene matches: 0. Germline values: CDR1 LNHNV, CDR2 YYDKDF (reference sequence). Here the CDR3 DNA reads TGTGCCACCAGCAGAGTAGCGGGGGCCTACAATGAGCAGTTCTTC. This codes for CATSRVAGAYNEQFF.

This chain uses TRBV28 with TRBJ1-5; TRBD1 agrees at 7 bases. The germline V gene has CDR1 MDHEN and CDR2 SYDVKM. V trimming: 6 bases; J trimming: 11 bases; junction bases outside the gene matches: 13. CDR3 length: 14 residues. CDR3 sequence reads: CASSLRTGGRAQHF. The DNA of the CDR3 is TGTGCCAGCAGCCTACGGACAGGCGGACGAGCCCAGCATTTT.

The gene calls are TRBV18 and TRBJ2-7; TRBD1 aligns across 10 bases. Germline CDR1 and CDR2: KGHSH and LQKENI. Trimming cost V 0 bases and J 7 bases; bases outside gene matches: 6. This CDR3 has 15 amino acids. CDR3 loop: CASSPPGQGVYEQYF. The CDR3 region has the DNA TGTGCCAGCTCACCACCCGGACAGGGGGTGTATGAGCAGTACTTC.

This chain connects TRBV15 to TRBJ2-1; D is possibly TRBD1 (5 bases). Trimming removed 9 bases at V and 0 bases at J, with 15 bases between. The CDR3 sequence is 15 residues long. Germline V gives CDR1 LNHNV, CDR2 YYDKDF (reference sequence). The CDR3 coding sequence is TGTGCCACGGGGAAACAGGCGAGCTCCTACAATGAGCAGTTCTTC. Encoded protein: CATGKQASSYNEQFF.

V usage is TRBV5-8 and J usage is TRBJ2-1, with D maybe TRBD1 (5 bases). Between the trimmed V and J ends, which lost 0 bases and 9 bases, there was a span of 19 bases. Germline V gene sequence: CDR1 SGHTS, CDR2 YDEGEE. CDR3 length equals 16 residues. The CDR3 protein is CASSLDVRVIPTEQFF. CDR3 nucleotide sequence: TGTGCCAGCAGCTTGGATGTCAGGGTGATTCCGACTGAGCAGTTCTTC.

V usage is TRBV27 and J usage is TRBJ1-4; weak D call: TRBD1 (6 bases). Germline CDR1 MNHEY, CDR2 SMNVEV (reference sequence). This CDR3 is 15 amino acids long. The V end was cut by 8 bases, the J end by 7 bases, with 20 bases between. The CDR3 coding sequence is TGTGCCAGCTGTCTTAACGGACAGCTGAGTGAAAAACTGTTTTTT. It codes for CASCLNGQLSEKLFF.

A few counts support this clone. This rearrangement joins TRBV6-6 to TRBJ2-7; 7 nucleotides align to TRBD2. Per the germline V gene, CDR1 is MNHNY and CDR2 is SVGAGI (reference sequence). This CDR3 spans 14 amino acids. J lost 4 bases, V lost 4 bases, and 7 bases had no gene match. CDR3 sequence reads: CASSFGTSEYEQYF. In nucleotides, the CDR3 is TGTGCCAGCAGTTTCGGCACTAGCGAATACGAGCAGTACTTC.

This chain joins TRBV15 and TRBJ1-4; D is unclear. This CDR3 has 14 residues. The V end was cut by 8 bases, the J end by 1 base, with 11 bases between. Germline V gene sequence: CDR1 LNHNV, CDR2 YYDKDF (reference sequence). CDR3 region: CATRNSRTNEKLFF. The CDR3 DNA follows: TGTGCCACCCGGAACAGCCGAACTAATGAAAAACTGTTTTTT.